What follows are 14 T cell receptor beta chains derived from one specimen sequenced in a study of T-cell memory formation after mild COVID-19. One entry per CDR3 protein, called by TCRdb with MiXCR from the 5' RACE reads. This sample has 40,000 to 60,000 distinct CDR3 sequences, with over 9% found just once. Sequenced material: PBMCs or a T cell subset sorted from them (not recorded which). The receptors were gathered from an adult woman who had mild COVID-19 (a few samples of this study predate the infection). Cell type and time point are not known.

This clonotype was counted once. CDR3 DNA sequence: TGTGCCAGCAGCAAGGGGACAGGAAGTAATGAAAAACTGTTTTTT. The encoded protein is CASSKGTGSNEKLFF. V gene TRBV6-5 combines with J gene TRBJ1-4; 8 bases are a match to TRBD1. The trim removed 6 bases at V and 4 bases at J, leaving 7 bases unmatched. This CDR3 comprises 15 residues. Germline-derived CDR1 and CDR2 are MNHEY and SVGAGI.

This clonotype was picked up many times. The rearrangement uses TRBV20-1 and TRBJ2-7; 9 nucleotides agree with TRBD2. CDR1 DFQATT and CDR2 SNEGSKA come from the germline V gene (reference sequence). The J segment lost 3 bases and the V segment lost 0 bases, leaving 6 bases of the junction unmatched. The CDR3 is made up of 15 amino acids. CDR3 DNA: TGCAGTGCTAGAGATAGAGGACTAGCGTACTACGAGCAGTACTTC. This encodes CSARDRGLAYYEQYF.

This chain connects TRBV12-3 or TRBV12-4 to TRBJ1-5, with unresolved D. The CDR3 covers 14 residues. The V and J ends lost 5 bases and 5 bases respectively, with 13 bases between them. The DNA for the CDR3 is TGTGCCAGCAGTCGGACCCCGAACCATCAGCCCCAGCATTTT. It yields the protein CASSRTPNHQPQHF.

Only a few counts were recorded for this clonotype. The chain uses TRBV5-1 and TRBJ2-1; maybe TRBD2 (6 bases). The CDR3 consists of 16 residues. V gave up 4 bases and J gave up 5 bases, with 19 bases separating them. CDR1 and CDR2 (germline): SGHRS, YFSETQ. CDR3: CASSQAGGVGDNEQFF. The CDR3 DNA reads TGCGCCAGCAGCCAGGCAGGCGGGGTGGGGGACAATGAGCAGTTCTTC.

This chain joins TRBV9 and TRBJ1-5; D is unresolved. The CDR3 has 15 amino acids. V gave up 5 bases and J gave up 4 bases, with 16 bases separating them. CDR1 and CDR2 from the germline V gene are SGDLS and YYNGEE. CDR3 coding DNA: TGTGCCAGCAGTGAGGCCGACGGGAGGAATCAGCCCCAGCATTTT. Its protein product is CASSEADGRNQPQHF.

At least ten counts were recorded for this clonotype. The V and J genes are TRBV5-5 and TRBJ2-7, with a tentative D call TRBD2 (6 bases). The CDR3 runs 14 residues. Trimming stripped 2 bases from V and 4 bases from J, with 13 bases between. Germline CDR1 is SGHKS and CDR2 is YYEKEE (reference sequence). The CDR3 bases are TGTGCCAGCAGCTTCGTCAGGGAGGCTTACGAGCAGTACTTC. Protein: CASSFVREAYEQYF. Based on the CDR3 plus reference TRBV5-5 and TRBJ2-7, the full variable domain is DAGVTQSPTHLIKTRGQQVTLRCSPISGHKSVSWYQQVLGQGPQFIFQYYEKEERGRGNFPDRFSARQFPNYSSELNVNALLLGDSALYLCASSFVREAYEQYFGPGTRLTVT.

The chain carries TRBV30 and TRBJ2-5; TRBD2 matches 12 bases. CDR1 GTSNPN and CDR2 SVGIG come from the germline V gene (reference sequence). This CDR3 has 14 residues. The V gene end was trimmed by 2 bases and the J gene end by 4 bases; junction bases not matched to a gene: 2. The CDR3 coding sequence is TGTGCCTGGAGTTCGGGACTAGCGGGAGAGACCCAGTACTTC. Protein product: CAWSSGLAGETQYF. Based on the CDR3 plus reference TRBV30 and TRBJ2-5, the full variable domain is SQTIHQWPATLVQPVGSPLSLECTVEGTSNPNLYWYRQAAGRGLQLLFYSVGIGQISSEVPQNLSASRPQDRQFILSSKKLLLSDSGFYLCAWSSGLAGETQYFGPGTRLLVL.

This clonotype was observed a handful of times. The gene calls are TRBV18 and TRBJ2-7, with D possibly TRBD1 on 6 matching bases. This CDR3 comprises 14 residues. V lost 2 bases and J 2 bases, leaving 10 bases between the germline ends. Germline V gene data show CDR1 as KGHSH and CDR2 as LQKENI. CDR3 coding DNA: TGTGCCAGCTCACCAGCGACAGGAGCCTACGAGCAGTACTTC. Translating it yields CASSPATGAYEQYF.

V is TRBV19 and J is TRBJ2-7, with D uncertain. CDR1 and CDR2 from the germline V gene are LNHDA and SQIVND (reference sequence). Trimming pared 3 bases from V and 3 bases from J, leaving 9 bases between. This CDR3 comprises 13 residues. The CDR3 nucleotides are TGTGCCAGTAGTATGGTTATAGGCTACGAGCAGTACTTC. As protein: CASSMVIGYEQYF.

This chain joins TRBV3-1 and TRBJ2-1; 12 bases match TRBD2. The CDR3 loop spans 15 amino acids. CDR1 and CDR2 (germline): LGHDT, YNNKEL (reference sequence). After removal of 1 base from V and 12 bases from J, the junction contained 7 bases not matched to a gene. CDR3 bases: TGTGCCAGCAGCCAAGCGACTAGCGGGGGTTTTGGGCAGTTCTTC. Translating it yields CASSQATSGGFGQFF.

The sample holds a few counts of this clonotype. The rearrangement uses TRBV7-2 and TRBJ2-7; TRBD2 is a possible D gene (6 bases). This CDR3 contains 15 residues. Germline CDR1 SGHTA, CDR2 FQGNSA. Between the trimmed V and J ends, which lost 2 bases and 0 bases, there was a span of 11 bases. The CDR3 is CASSLSSGRSYEQYF. The CDR3 bases are TGTGCCAGCAGCTTAAGTAGCGGACGCTCCTACGAGCAGTACTTC.

This clonotype showed up many times. The V call is TRBV20-1, the J call TRBJ2-1; D is unclear. The germline V gene has CDR1 DFQATT and CDR2 SNEGSKA (reference sequence). The CDR3 extends over 14 amino acids. The V end lost 2 bases, the J end lost 4 bases, and 12 bases lay between the germline ends. DNA of the CDR3: TGCAGTGCTAGACGTTCAGGATTATACAATGAGCAGTTCTTC. It specifies CSARRSGLYNEQFF.

This clonotype has a handful of counts. The gene calls are TRBV11-2 and TRBJ1-2, with a weak D call TRBD1 (6 bases). From germline, CDR1 is SGHAT and CDR2 FQNNGV. Trimming pared 0 bases from V and 5 bases from J, leaving 13 bases between. The CDR3 length is 15 residues. CDR3 sequence: CASSLDPQGRYGYTF. The CDR3 nucleotides read TGTGCCAGCAGCTTAGATCCCCAGGGGAGGTATGGCTACACCTTC.

This clonotype was recorded many times. The chain uses TRBV21-1 and TRBJ2-4; TRBD2 is taken as the D call from the table, unchecked against the DNA. TRBV21-1 is a listed pseudogene. The CDR3 is 19 amino acids. The CDR3 loop reads CASRAGTSGRVYAKNIQYF. In DNA, the CDR3 is TGTGCCAGCAGGGCCGGGACTAGCGGGAGAGTTTACGCCAAAAACATTCAGTACTTC.